The 25 T cell receptor beta chains presented below share a single source sample, sequenced in a study of CD8 T cells in ankylosing spondylitis. These receptors' antigens are unknown. Whole-study results and caveats: For ankylosing spondylitis blood, a TCR beta motif of 7 or 8 highly homologous variants appeared characteristic.

One entry per CDR3 protein results from TCRdb running MiXCR on the 5' RACE reads. This sample has 500,000 to 550,000 distinct CDR3 sequences, with about 13% found just once. Input material: blood, either unsorted or a sorted T cell fraction (not recorded which). The origin of the receptors is a male donor with ankylosing spondylitis.

This clonotype appeared a few times. This chain joins TRBV6-4 and TRBJ2-2, with TRBD2 matching over 9 bases. CDR1 MRHNA and CDR2 SNTAGT come from the germline V gene. V gave up 1 base and J gave up 6 bases; unmatched junction bases: 15. The CDR3 covers 19 residues. CDR3 protein: CASSDLGIIAGVFAGELFF. DNA of the CDR3: TGTGCCAGCAGTGACTTGGGAATTATAGCGGGAGTCTTCGCCGGGGAGCTGTTTTTT.

This clonotype was picked up a small number of times. The gene calls are TRBV5-6 and TRBJ2-3; D possibly corresponds to TRBD2 (6 bases). Trimming cost V 6 bases and J 2 bases, with 22 bases left between them. CDR3 length: 17 residues. The germline CDR1 and CDR2 sequences are SGHDT and YYEEEE. CDR3 nucleotides: TGTGCCAGCACCTTAGTGTACGGCGGGACTCTCACAGATACGCAGTATTTT. Amino acid sequence: CASTLVYGGTLTDTQYF.

The V gene is TRBV4-1, the J gene TRBJ2-6, with D possibly TRBD1 on 6 matching bases. The CDR3 is 18 residues long. Trimming took off 0 bases at V and 1 base at J, with 13 bases between the two ends. Germline lookup yields CDR1 MGHRA and CDR2 YSYEKL. The CDR3 nucleotides read TGCGCCAGCAGCCAAGATTTGGGGGCTAGGTCTGGGGCCAACGTCCTGACTTTC. Its translation: CASSQDLGARSGANVLTF.

This clonotype was observed a handful of times. The chain employs TRBV10-3 and TRBJ2-7; the match to TRBD2 covers 14 bases. J was trimmed by 4 bases and V by 6 bases; bases with no gene match: 11. CDR1 is ENHRY and CDR2 is SYGVKD in the germline V gene. This CDR3 has 17 residues. In DNA, the CDR3 is TGTGCCATCAGGAATTCCGGGACTAGCGGGAGTCGTTACGAGCAGTACGTC. Translating gives CAIRNSGTSGSRYEQYV.

The chain uses TRBV2 and TRBJ2-5; 8 bases are shared with TRBD1. V lost 2 bases and J lost 2; bases outside the gene matches: 7. CDR3 length: 16 residues. Germline V lookup: CDR1 SNHLY, CDR2 FYNNEI. CDR3 loop: CASSESFRGLQETQYF. The CDR3 DNA follows: TGTGCCAGCAGTGAATCGTTCAGGGGGCTGCAAGAGACCCAGTACTTC. Supplemented by reference TRBV2 and TRBJ2-5, the full variable domain reads EPEVTQTPSHQVTQMGQEVILRCVPISNHLYFYWYRQILGQKVEFLVSFYNNEISEKSEIFDDQFSVERPDGSNFTLKIRSTKLEDSAMYFCASSESFRGLQETQYFGPGTRLLVL.

This clonotype appeared many times. V usage is TRBV7-9 and J usage is TRBJ1-1; D unresolved. The CDR3 contains 17 residues. Germline V gives CDR1 SEHNR, CDR2 FQNEAQ (reference sequence). Trimming left V 1 base short and J 0 bases short, with 15 bases between. The CDR3 region is CASSLELTVDMNTEAFF. The CDR3 DNA reads as TGTGCCAGCAGCTTAGAATTGACGGTCGACATGAACACTGAAGCTTTCTTT.

The genes are TRBV7-7 and TRBJ2-3, with 8 positions matching TRBD2. V shed 1 base, J shed 6 bases, and the junction held 9 bases outside the gene matches. This CDR3 has 16 amino acids. From germline, CDR1 is SSHAT and CDR2 FNYEAQ (reference sequence). CDR3 DNA sequence: TGTGCCAGCAGCTTAGGGTCGGGAGGGCATGTTGATACGCAGTATTTT. This encodes CASSLGSGGHVDTQYF.

The V and J genes are TRBV5-1 and TRBJ2-3; TRBD2 aligns across 8 bases. Germline values: CDR1 SGHRS, CDR2 YFSETQ. The CDR3 spans 16 residues. V trimming: 4 bases; J trimming: 1 base; junction bases outside the gene matches: 8. The CDR3 coding sequence is TGCGCCAGCAGCACCCTGAGTAGCGGGGGCACAGATACGCAGTATTTT. This translates into CASSTLSSGGTDTQYF.

CDR3 DNA sequence: TGTGCCACCAGTGACCTGGGACTAGCGGGAGGGCTTGAGCAGTACTTC. Translation: CATSDLGLAGGLEQYF. The chain employs TRBV24-1 and TRBJ2-7; 16 bases line up with TRBD2. The CDR3 has 16 residues. V dropped 4 bases and J dropped 7; count of bases not matched to a gene: 6. Germline loops: CDR1 KGHDR, CDR2 SFDVKD.

This clonotype was recorded a few times. The CDR3 protein is CASAHPSGQGLMNTEAFF. The CDR3 DNA is TGTGCCAGCGCGCATCCTTCTGGACAGGGATTGATGAACACTGAAGCTTTCTTT. The V call is TRBV12-3 or TRBV12-4, the J call TRBJ1-1, with 8 bases identical to TRBD1. V dropped 8 bases and J dropped 0; count of bases not matched to a gene: 17. This CDR3 spans 18 amino acids.

The chain combines TRBV6-1 with TRBJ2-5; TRBD2 aligns across 7 bases. The germline V gene has CDR1 MNHNS and CDR2 SASEGT. The CDR3 runs to 16 residues. Losses at the gene ends were 6 bases for V and 4 bases for J; bases not matched to a gene: 14. As DNA, the CDR3 is TGTGCCAGCAGGGCAGGGTTTAGCGGGTTAGGAGAGACCCAGTACTTC. Amino acid sequence: CASRAGFSGLGETQYF.

This clonotype was observed at least ten times. The chain links TRBV5-1 to TRBJ2-1; maybe TRBD2 (6 bases). V dropped 2 bases and J dropped 1 base, with 10 bases sitting between them. Germline V CDR1 and CDR2: SGHRS, YFSETQ. The length of the CDR3 is 15 residues. The CDR3, as DNA: TGCGCCAGCAGCTTTACGGGAGTATCCTACAATGAGCAGTTCTTC. The encoded protein is CASSFTGVSYNEQFF.

This clonotype was seen more than once but under ten times. The rearrangement links TRBV20-1 to TRBJ1-6; D remains ambiguous. Trimming took off 1 base at V and 3 bases at J, with 10 bases between the two ends. The CDR3 contains 15 residues. Germline loops: CDR1 DFQATT, CDR2 SNEGSKA (reference sequence). The CDR3 DNA is TGCAGTGCTAGAGCCGGAGGGAGCTATAATTCACCCCTCCACTTT. The encoded protein is CSARAGGSYNSPLHF.

The V and J genes are TRBV7-9 and TRBJ2-2; D is possibly TRBD2 (6 bases). CDR1 and CDR2 (germline): SEHNR, FQNEAQ (reference sequence). The CDR3 runs to 16 residues. Trimming left V 5 bases short and J 3 bases short, with 16 bases between. The CDR3 sequence: CASSPGTFTHTGELFF. The CDR3 DNA reads as TGTGCCAGCAGCCCGGGGACTTTCACCCACACCGGGGAGCTGTTTTTT.

This chain connects TRBV10-3 to TRBJ1-1, with 7 positions matching TRBD1. From germline, CDR1 is ENHRY and CDR2 SYGVKD. The J segment lost 0 bases and the V segment lost 10 bases, leaving 8 bases of the junction unmatched. This CDR3 has 14 residues. DNA of the CDR3: TGTGCCACCACGGGACAGACCATGAACACTGAAGCTTTCTTT. Translated, it gives CATTGQTMNTEAFF.

In this sample, this clonotype turned up a few times. The rearrangement links TRBV12-5 to TRBJ1-1; D uncertain. Trimming shortened V by 2 bases and J by 1 base, and 5 bases separated the two germline ends. CDR1 and CDR2 from the germline V gene are LGHNT and FRNRAP. The CDR3 runs 13 residues. The CDR3 sequence: CASGLTGNTEAFF. CDR3 sequence (DNA): TGTGCTAGTGGTTTGACGGGGAACACTGAAGCTTTCTTT.

The J gene is TRBJ2-1, the V gene TRBV9; D remains unclear. CDR1 and CDR2 from the germline V gene are SGDLS and YYNGEE. The CDR3 sequence is 13 residues long. V shed 0 bases and J shed 9 bases, with 10 bases lying between them. CDR3 sequence: CASSVGEGSEQFF. The CDR3 nucleotides are TGTGCCAGCAGCGTAGGTGAAGGTTCTGAGCAGTTCTTC.

At least ten counts were recorded for this clonotype. V gene TRBV5-1 combines with J gene TRBJ1-1; possibly TRBD1 for D (6 bases). The germline V gene has CDR1 SGHRS and CDR2 YFSETQ. Trimming took 0 bases from V and 5 from J, leaving 11 bases between them. The CDR3 length is 14 residues. DNA for the CDR3: TGCGCCAGCAGCTTGGGAGGGGGGGATACTGAAGCTTTCTTT. Its translation is CASSLGGGDTEAFF. The entire variable domain, with the rest obtained from reference TRBV5-1 and TRBJ1-1, is as follows: KAGVTQTPRYLIKTRGQQVTLSCSPISGHRSVSWYQQTPGQGLQFLFEYFSETQRNKGNFPGRFSGRQFSNSRSEMNVSTLELGDSALYLCASSLGGGDTEAFFGQGTRLTVV.

The chain couples TRBV7-9 to TRBJ1-2; D uncertain. The CDR3 consists of 16 residues. Germline CDR1 SEHNR, CDR2 FQNEAQ (reference sequence). Trimming removed 5 bases at V and 6 bases at J, with 22 bases between. CDR3 coding DNA: TGTGCCAGCAGCCACCGGAGGAGGGTAGCTTGGGATGGCTACACCTTC. Residues: CASSHRRRVAWDGYTF.

This clonotype turned up a few times. The chain links TRBV5-1 to TRBJ2-7; 7 nucleotides align to TRBD2. The V gene's germline CDR1 is SGHRS and CDR2 YFSETQ. This CDR3 contains 13 residues. With 4 bases clipped from V and 3 bases from J, the junction kept 4 bases outside the gene matches. The CDR3 here is CASSIGTNYEQYV. CDR3 coding DNA: TGCGCCAGCAGCATCGGGACTAACTACGAGCAGTACGTC.

This clonotype appeared a few times. The gene calls are TRBV27 and TRBJ2-2, with TRBD1 matching 10 bases. The CDR3 spans 16 residues. Germline V gives CDR1 MNHEY, CDR2 SMNVEV (reference sequence). V lost 6 bases to trimming and J lost 5 bases; unmatched junction nucleotides: 9. The CDR3 bases are TGTGCCAGCAGCCGCGATGACAGGGGGCTTACCGGGGAGCTGTTTTTT. It specifies CASSRDDRGLTGELFF.

V gene TRBV6-1 combines with J gene TRBJ2-3, with 16 bases aligning to TRBD2. The V segment lost 6 bases and the J segment 7 bases; nucleotides outside the gene matches: 7. Germline V gene lookup returns CDR1 MNHNS and CDR2 SASEGT. The CDR3 is made up of 16 amino acids. For the CDR3, the DNA is TGTGCCAGCAGACCGGGACTAGCGGGAGGGCCTCATACGCAGTATTTT. Encoded protein: CASRPGLAGGPHTQYF.

The rearrangement links TRBV5-1 to TRBJ1-6, with D perhaps matching TRBD1 (5 bases). The V end lost 0 bases, the J end lost 6 bases, and 16 bases lay between the germline ends. Looked up from germline, CDR1 is SGHRS and CDR2 is YFSETQ. This CDR3 contains 17 residues. The CDR3 loop reads CASSLATGAGGNSPLHF. CDR3 DNA: TGCGCCAGCAGCTTGGCCACTGGGGCTGGTGGTAATTCACCCCTCCACTTT. The whole variable domain, remainder taken from reference TRBV5-1 and TRBJ1-6, is KAGVTQTPRYLIKTRGQQVTLSCSPISGHRSVSWYQQTPGQGLQFLFEYFSETQRNKGNFPGRFSGRQFSNSRSEMNVSTLELGDSALYLCASSLATGAGGNSPLHFGNGTRLTVT.

The gene calls are TRBV7-9 and TRBJ2-1, with D unresolved. V was shortened by 6 bases and J by 4 bases, with 16 bases between the two germline ends. The CDR3 runs to 15 residues. Germline lookup yields CDR1 SEHNR and CDR2 FQNEAQ (reference sequence). The chain's CDR3 is CASRSMSGPYNEQFF. The CDR3 region has the DNA TGTGCCAGCAGGTCAATGAGTGGGCCATACAATGAGCAGTTCTTC.

V and J are TRBV4-1 and TRBJ1-5; TRBD1 agrees at 7 bases. The V gene's germline CDR1 is MGHRA and CDR2 YSYEKL. The length of the CDR3 is 19 residues. V lost 1 base and J lost 6; bases outside the gene matches: 18. The DNA of the CDR3 is TGCGCCAGCAGCCAAGGTCACTACGTTGGCACAGGGGATGTTCAGCCCCAGCATTTT. This sequence encodes CASSQGHYVGTGDVQPQHF.